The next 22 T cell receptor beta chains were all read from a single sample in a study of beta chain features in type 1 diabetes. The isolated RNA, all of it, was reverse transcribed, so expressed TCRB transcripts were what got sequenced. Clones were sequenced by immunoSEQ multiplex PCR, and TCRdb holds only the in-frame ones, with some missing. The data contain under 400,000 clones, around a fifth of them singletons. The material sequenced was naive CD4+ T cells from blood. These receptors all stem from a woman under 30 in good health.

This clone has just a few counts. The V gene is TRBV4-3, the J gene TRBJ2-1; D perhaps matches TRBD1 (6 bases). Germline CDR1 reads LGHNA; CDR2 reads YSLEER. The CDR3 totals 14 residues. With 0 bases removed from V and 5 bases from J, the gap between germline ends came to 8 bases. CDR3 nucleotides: TGCGCCAGCAGCCAAGATCACAGGGACAATGAGCAGTTCTTC. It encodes CASSQDHRDNEQFF.

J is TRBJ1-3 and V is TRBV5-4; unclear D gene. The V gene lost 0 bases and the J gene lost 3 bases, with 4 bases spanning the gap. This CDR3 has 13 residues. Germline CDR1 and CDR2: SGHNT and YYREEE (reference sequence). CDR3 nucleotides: TGTGCCAGCAGCTTGGAATATGGAAACACCATATATTTT. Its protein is CASSLEYGNTIYF.

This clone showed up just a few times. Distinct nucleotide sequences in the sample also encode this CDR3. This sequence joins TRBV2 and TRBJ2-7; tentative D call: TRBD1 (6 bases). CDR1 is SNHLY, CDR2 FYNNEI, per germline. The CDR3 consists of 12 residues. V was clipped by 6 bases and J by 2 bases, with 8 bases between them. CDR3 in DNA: TGTGCCAGCAGAGGGGGTACCTACGAGCAGTACTTC. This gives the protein CASRGGTYEQYF. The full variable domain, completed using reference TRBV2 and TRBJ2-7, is EPEVTQTPSHQVTQMGQEVILRCVPISNHLYFYWYRQILGQKVEFLVSFYNNEISEKSEIFDDQFSVERPDGSNFTLKIRSTKLEDSAMYFCASRGGTYEQYFGPGTRLTVT.

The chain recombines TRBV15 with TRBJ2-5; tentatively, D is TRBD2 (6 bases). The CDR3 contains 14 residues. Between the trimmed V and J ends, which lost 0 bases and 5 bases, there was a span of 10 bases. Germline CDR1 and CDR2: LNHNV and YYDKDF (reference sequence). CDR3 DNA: TGTGCCACCAGCAGAGATTGGGGGAGGGAGACCCAGTACTTC. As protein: CATSRDWGRETQYF. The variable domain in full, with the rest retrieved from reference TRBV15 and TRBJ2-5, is DAMVIQNPRYQVTQFGKPVTLSCSQTLNHNVMYWYQQKSSQAPKLLFHYYDKDFNNEADTPDNFQSRRPNTSFCFLDIRSPGLGDTAMYLCATSRDWGRETQYFGPGTRLLVL.

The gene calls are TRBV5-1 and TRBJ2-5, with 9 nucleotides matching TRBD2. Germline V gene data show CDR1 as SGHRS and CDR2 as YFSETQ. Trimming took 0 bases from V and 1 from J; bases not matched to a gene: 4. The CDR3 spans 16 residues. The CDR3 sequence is CASSLGRLAAQETQYF. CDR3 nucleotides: TGCGCCAGCAGCTTGGGACGACTAGCGGCCCAAGAGACCCAGTACTTC.

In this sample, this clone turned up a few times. This CDR3 reads CAWSVQEANYGYTF. The CDR3 DNA is TGTGCCTGGAGTGTACAAGAAGCTAACTATGGCTACACCTTC. The chain recombines TRBV30 with TRBJ1-2; unclear D gene. The germline V gene has CDR1 GTSNPN and CDR2 SVGIG (reference sequence). The CDR3 extends over 14 amino acids. Trimming pared 0 bases from V and 0 bases from J, leaving 8 bases between.

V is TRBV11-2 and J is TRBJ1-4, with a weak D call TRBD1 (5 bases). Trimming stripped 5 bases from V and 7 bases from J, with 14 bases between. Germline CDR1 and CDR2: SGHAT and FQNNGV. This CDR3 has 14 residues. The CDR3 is CASSLGQGGEKLFF. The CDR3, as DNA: TGTGCCAGCAGCCTCGGGCAGGGAGGTGAAAAACTGTTTTTT. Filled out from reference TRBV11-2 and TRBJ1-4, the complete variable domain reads EAGVAQSPRYKIIEKRQSVAFWCNPISGHATLYWYQQILGQGPKLLIQFQNNGVVDDSQLPKDRFSAERLKGVDSTLKIQPAKLEDSAVYLCASSLGQGGEKLFFGSGTQLSVL.

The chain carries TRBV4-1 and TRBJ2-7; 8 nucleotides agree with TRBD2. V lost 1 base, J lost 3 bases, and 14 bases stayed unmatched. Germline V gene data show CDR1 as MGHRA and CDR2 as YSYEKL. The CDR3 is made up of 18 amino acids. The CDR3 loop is CASSQGWSGSKGSYEQYF. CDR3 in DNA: TGCGCCAGCAGCCAAGGTTGGAGCGGGAGTAAGGGGAGCTACGAGCAGTACTTC.

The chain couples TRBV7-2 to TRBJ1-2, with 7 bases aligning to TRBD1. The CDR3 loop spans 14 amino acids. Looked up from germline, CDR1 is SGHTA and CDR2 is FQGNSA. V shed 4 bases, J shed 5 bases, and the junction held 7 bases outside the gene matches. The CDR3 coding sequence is TGTGCCAGCAGCTCACTGGACAGGTCTTATGGCTACACCTTC. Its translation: CASSSLDRSYGYTF.

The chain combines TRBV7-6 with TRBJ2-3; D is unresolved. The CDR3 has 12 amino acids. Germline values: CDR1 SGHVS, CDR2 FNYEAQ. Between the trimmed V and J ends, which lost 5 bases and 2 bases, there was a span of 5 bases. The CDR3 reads CASSQATDTQYF. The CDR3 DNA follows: TGTGCCAGCAGCCAAGCCACAGATACGCAGTATTTT.

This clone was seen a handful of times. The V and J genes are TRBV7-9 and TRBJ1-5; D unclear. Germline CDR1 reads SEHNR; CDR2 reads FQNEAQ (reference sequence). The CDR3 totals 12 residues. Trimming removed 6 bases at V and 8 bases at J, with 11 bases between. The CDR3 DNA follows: TGTGCCAGCAGGTCCCCCGGGGAGCCCCAGCATTTT. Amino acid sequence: CASRSPGEPQHF.

Written as DNA, the CDR3 is TGTGCCAGCAGCGTAGAGGGAGAGGCGCAGTATTTT. As protein: CASSVEGEAQYF. The J gene is TRBJ2-3, the V gene TRBV9, with TRBD2 as a possible D gene (5 bases). The CDR3 is 12 residues long. The germline V gene encodes CDR1 SGDLS and CDR2 YYNGEE. Trimming took off 0 bases at V and 10 bases at J, with 9 bases between the two ends. The full variable domain, its missing parts supplied by reference TRBV9 and TRBJ2-3, is DSGVTQTPKHLITATGQRVTLRCSPRSGDLSVYWYQQSLDQGLQFLIQYYNGEERAKGNILERFSAQQFPDLHSELNLSSLELGDSALYFCASSVEGEAQYFGPGTRLTVL.

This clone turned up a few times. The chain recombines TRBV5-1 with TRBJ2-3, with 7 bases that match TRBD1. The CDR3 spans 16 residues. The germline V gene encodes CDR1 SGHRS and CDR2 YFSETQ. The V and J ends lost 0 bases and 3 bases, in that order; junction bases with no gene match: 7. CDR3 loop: CASSLAVGRGTDTQYF. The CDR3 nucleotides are TGCGCCAGCAGCTTGGCCGTGGGCAGGGGGACAGATACGCAGTATTTT.

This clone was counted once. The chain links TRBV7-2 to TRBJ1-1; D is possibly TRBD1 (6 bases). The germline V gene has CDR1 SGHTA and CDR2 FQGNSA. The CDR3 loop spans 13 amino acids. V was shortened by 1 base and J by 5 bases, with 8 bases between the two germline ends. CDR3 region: CASSLEGTTEAFF. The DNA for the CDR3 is TGTGCCAGCAGCTTAGAGGGGACAACTGAAGCTTTCTTT.

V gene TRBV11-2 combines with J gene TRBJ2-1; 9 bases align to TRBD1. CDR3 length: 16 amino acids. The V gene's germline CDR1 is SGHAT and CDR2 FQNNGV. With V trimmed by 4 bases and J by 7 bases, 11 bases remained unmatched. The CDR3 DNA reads TGTGCCAGCAGCTATGGCCGGCACAGGGGGCGGAATGAGCAGTTCTTC. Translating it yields CASSYGRHRGRNEQFF.

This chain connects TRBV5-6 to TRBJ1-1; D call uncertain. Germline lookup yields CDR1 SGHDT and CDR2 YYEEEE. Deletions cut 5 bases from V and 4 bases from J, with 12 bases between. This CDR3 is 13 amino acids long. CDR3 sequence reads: CASSSPPGTEAFF. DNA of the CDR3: TGTGCCAGCAGTTCGCCGCCGGGCACTGAAGCTTTCTTT. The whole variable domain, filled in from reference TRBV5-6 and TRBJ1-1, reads DAGVTQSPTHLIKTRGQQVTLRCSPKSGHDTVSWYQQALGQGPQFIFQYYEEEERQRGNFPDRFSGHQFPNYSSELNVNALLLGDSALYLCASSSPPGTEAFFGQGTRLTVV.

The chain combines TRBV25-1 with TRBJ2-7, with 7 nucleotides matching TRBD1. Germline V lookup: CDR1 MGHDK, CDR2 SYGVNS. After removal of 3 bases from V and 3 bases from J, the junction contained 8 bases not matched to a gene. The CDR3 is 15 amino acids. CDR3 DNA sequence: TGTGCCAGCAGTGAGCCCCGACAGGGAGACTACGAGCAGTACTTC. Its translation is CASSEPRQGDYEQYF.

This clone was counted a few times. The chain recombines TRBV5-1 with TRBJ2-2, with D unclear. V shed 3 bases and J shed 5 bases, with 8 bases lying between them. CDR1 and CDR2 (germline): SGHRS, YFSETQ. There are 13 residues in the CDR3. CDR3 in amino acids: CASSSTLTGELFF. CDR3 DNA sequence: TGCGCCAGCAGCTCCACTTTAACCGGGGAGCTGTTTTTT.

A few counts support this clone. The CDR3 DNA sequence: TGTGCCAGCAGCCCCGGGACAGGGGGTAACTATGGCTACACCTTC. It encodes CASSPGTGGNYGYTF. This chain links TRBV11-1 with TRBJ1-2, with 11 bases fitting TRBD1. The germline CDR1 and CDR2 sequences are SGHAT and FQDESV (reference sequence). The CDR3 runs to 15 residues. V dropped 5 bases and J dropped 1; count of bases not matched to a gene: 3. Supplemented by reference TRBV11-1 and TRBJ1-2, the full variable domain reads EAEVAQSPRYKITEKSQAVAFWCDPISGHATLYWYRQILGQGPELLVQFQDESVVDDSQLPKDRFSAERLKGVDSTLKIQPAELGDSAMYLCASSPGTGGNYGYTFGSGTRLTVV.

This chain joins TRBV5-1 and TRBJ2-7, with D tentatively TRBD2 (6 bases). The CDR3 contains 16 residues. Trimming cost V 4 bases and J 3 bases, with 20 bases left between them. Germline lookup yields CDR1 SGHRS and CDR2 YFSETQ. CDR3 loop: CASSRSTSGTDYEQYF. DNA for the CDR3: TGCGCCAGCAGCCGTTCGACCTCCGGGACTGACTACGAGCAGTACTTC.

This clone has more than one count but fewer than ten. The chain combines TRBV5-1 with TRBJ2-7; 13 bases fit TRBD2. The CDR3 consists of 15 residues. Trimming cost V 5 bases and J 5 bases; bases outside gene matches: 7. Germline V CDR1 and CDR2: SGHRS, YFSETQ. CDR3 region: CASRLAGGPGHEQYF. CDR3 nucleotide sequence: TGCGCCAGCAGACTAGCGGGAGGGCCGGGTCACGAGCAGTACTTC.

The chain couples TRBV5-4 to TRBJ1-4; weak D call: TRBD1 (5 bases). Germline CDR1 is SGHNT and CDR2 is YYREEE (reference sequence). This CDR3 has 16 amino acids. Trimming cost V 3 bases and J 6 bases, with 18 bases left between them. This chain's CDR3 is CASSSSPGNSYEKLFF. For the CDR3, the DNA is TGTGCCAGCAGCTCATCCCCAGGGAACAGTTATGAAAAACTGTTTTTT.